What follows are 20 T cell receptor beta chains derived from one specimen sequenced in a study of post-analysis software for immune sequencing data. No antigens are known for them. Points from the study as a whole: TRBV5-6, TRBV5-1 and TRBV20-1 belonged to a set of roughly 5 TRBV segments that were more frequent in patients than controls.

Unique molecular identifiers were carried by the TCR beta cDNA libraries. MiXCR was run by TCRdb on the PCR reads, yielding one entry per CDR3 protein. Here the sample spans under 900,000 distinct CDR3 sequences, approximately 57% being singletons. Sequenced sample: blood. These receptors were taken from a girl aged 5 to 17 with multiple sclerosis.

The gene calls are TRBV18 and TRBJ2-7; D call uncertain. V gave up 0 bases and J gave up 3 bases, with 3 bases separating them. This CDR3 has 12 amino acids. Per germline, CDR1 KGHSH and CDR2 LQKENI. The CDR3: CASSPPHYEQYF. CDR3 bases: TGTGCCAGCTCACCACCTCACTACGAGCAGTACTTC.

This chain uses TRBV14 with TRBJ2-2, with D possibly matching TRBD1 (5 bases). With 4 bases removed from V and 3 bases from J, the gap between germline ends came to 12 bases. The germline CDR1 and CDR2 sequences are SGHDN and FVKESK. This CDR3 is built from 15 residues. The CDR3 is CASSRLIRDTGELFF. In nucleotides, the CDR3 is TGTGCCAGCAGCCGTTTAATCAGGGACACCGGGGAGCTGTTTTTT.

This clonotype was counted only a few times. DNA for the CDR3: TGTGCCAGCAGCTTAGACCCCTCCTATAATTCACCCCTCCACTTT. Translating gives CASSLDPSYNSPLHF. The V and J genes are TRBV7-2 and TRBJ1-6; D not resolved. The CDR3 runs to 15 residues. Germline V CDR1 and CDR2: SGHTA, FQGNSA. The ends were cut back, 1 base at V and 0 bases at J, with 4 bases in the middle.

This clonotype was recorded a few times. The chain joins TRBV20-1 to TRBJ2-1; D ambiguous. From germline, CDR1 is DFQATT and CDR2 SNEGSKA (reference sequence). This CDR3 is 15 amino acids long. Trimming cost V 1 base and J 6 bases, with 16 bases left between them. The CDR3 spells CSARVGPRTGNEQFF. Here the CDR3 DNA reads TGCAGTGCTAGAGTCGGTCCCCGGACGGGCAATGAGCAGTTCTTC.

The chain joins TRBV12-3 or TRBV12-4 to TRBJ2-7; D is perhaps TRBD2 (6 bases). Trimming cost V 7 bases and J 3 bases, with 22 bases left between them. The CDR3 is 16 amino acids. Here the CDR3 reads CASTKRGGTEVYEQYF. The CDR3 DNA follows: TGTGCCAGCACCAAGAGGGGCGGGACCGAAGTCTACGAGCAGTACTTC.

The chain employs TRBV13 and TRBJ2-4; no definite D call. The CDR3 has 13 residues. CDR1 is PRHDT, CDR2 FYEKMQ, per germline (reference sequence). Deletions cut 5 bases from V and 2 bases from J, with 7 bases between. The CDR3 here is CASSLRSKNIQYF. The DNA for the CDR3 is TGTGCCAGCAGCCTTCGGTCCAAAAACATTCAGTACTTC. Variable domain in full (rest from reference TRBV13 and TRBJ2-4): AAGVIQSPRHLIKEKRETATLKCYPIPRHDTVYWYQQGPGQDPQFLISFYEKMQSDKGSIPDRFSAQQFSDYHSELNMSSLELGDSALYFCASSLRSKNIQYFGAGTRLSVL.

The chain combines TRBV7-2 with TRBJ2-4; D perhaps matches TRBD2 (6 bases). Judging by the DNA end, TRBJ2-7 fits better; the J call may be wrong. CDR1 is SGHTA, CDR2 FQGNSA, per germline. The CDR3 contains 13 residues. CDR3 sequence reads: CASSPRELYEQYF. DNA of the CDR3: TGTGCCAGCAGCCCCCGGGAGCTGTACGAGCAGTACTTC.

The CDR3 nucleotides are TGCGCCTCTTGGGGCAGGAGCAATCAGCCCCAGCATTTT. It translates to CASWGRSNQPQHF. The chain couples TRBV10-1 to TRBJ1-5, with a weak D call TRBD1 (5 bases). Deletions cut 11 bases from V and 1 base from J, with 12 bases between. Germline assignment: CDR1 WNHNN and CDR2 SYGVQD (reference sequence). The CDR3 totals 13 residues.

This clonotype was seen only a few times. The chain is built from TRBV20-1 and TRBJ1-5; 7 bases are shared with TRBD1. Germline-derived CDR1 and CDR2 are DFQATT and SNEGSKA (reference sequence). The CDR3 extends over 15 amino acids. V lost 3 bases, J lost 1 base, and 6 bases stayed unmatched. CDR3 protein: CSASQTGLSNQPQHF. The DNA for the CDR3 is TGCAGTGCTAGCCAGACAGGGTTGAGCAATCAGCCCCAGCATTTT.

This clonotype was counted a few times. This rearrangement joins TRBV12-3 or TRBV12-4 to TRBJ1-2; TRBD1 matches 8 bases. The CDR3 runs to 16 residues. Unmatched junction bases numbered 12, after V lost 5 bases and J lost 4 bases. The CDR3, as DNA: TGTGCCAGCAGTCCAAATCCTGGACAGGGCGCCTATGGCTACACCTTC. This codes for CASSPNPGQGAYGYTF.

As to this clonotype: A much larger clonotype is one base distant, so this may be a read error. This rearrangement joins TRBV20-1 to TRBJ2-1; the match to TRBD2 covers 8 bases. The CDR3 has 14 amino acids. Looked up from germline, CDR1 is DFQATT and CDR2 is SNEGSKA (reference sequence). The J segment lost 9 bases and the V segment lost 0 bases, leaving 7 bases of the junction unmatched. The CDR3 DNA sequence: TGCAGTGCTAGAGATCTTACCGGGAGGGGTGAGCAGTTCTTC. Translation: CSARDLTGRGEQFF.

As DNA, the CDR3 is TGTGCCATCAGTGTTTCGGCGGGGGGGTACCAAGAGACCCAGTACTTC. Amino acids: CAISVSAGGYQETQYF. The chain recombines TRBV10-3 with TRBJ2-5; 9 bases map to TRBD2. The CDR3 length is 16 residues. Losses at the gene ends were 4 bases for V and 0 bases for J; bases not matched to a gene: 6. CDR1 and CDR2 from the germline V gene are ENHRY and SYGVKD.

The chain links TRBV6-2 or TRBV6-3 to TRBJ2-3, with 11 bases identical to TRBD2. The CDR3 loop spans 17 amino acids. Germline assignment: CDR1 MNHEY and CDR2 SVGEGT. V shed 5 bases, J shed 0 bases, and the junction held 7 bases outside the gene matches. CDR3 bases: TGTGCCAGCAGTCGACTAGCGGGGCATATCAGCACAGATACGCAGTATTTT. Translation: CASSRLAGHISTDTQYF.

V is TRBV12-3 or TRBV12-4 and J is TRBJ2-2; 7 bases are a match to TRBD2. V shed 8 bases, J shed 4 bases, and the junction held 7 bases outside the gene matches. The CDR3 totals 14 residues. This chain's CDR3 is CASGPGLLTGELFF. CDR3 nucleotides: TGTGCCAGCGGCCCGGGACTACTCACCGGGGAGCTGTTTTTT.

This chain uses TRBV20-1 with TRBJ2-3; 9 positions match TRBD2. After removal of 5 bases from V and 4 bases from J, the junction contained 7 bases not matched to a gene. Germline-derived CDR1 and CDR2 are DFQATT and SNEGSKA (reference sequence). CDR3 size: 14 residues. The CDR3 coding sequence is TGCAGTGCTTTAAGCGGGGGGAGGTCAGATACGCAGTATTTT. Protein sequence: CSALSGGRSDTQYF.

The chain recombines TRBV3-1 with TRBJ2-6; maybe TRBD1 (5 bases). Germline CDR1 is LGHDT and CDR2 is YNNKEL (reference sequence). V lost 2 bases, J lost 5 bases, and 10 bases lay in between. The CDR3 length is 15 residues. Here the CDR3 reads CASSQLPGRANVLTF. The CDR3 nucleotides are TGTGCCAGCAGCCAACTACCAGGGAGGGCCAACGTCCTGACTTTC.

This clonotype has more than one count but fewer than ten. The chain carries TRBV13 and TRBJ2-1, with 9 bases fitting TRBD1. Germline CDR1 PRHDT, CDR2 FYEKMQ (reference sequence). The CDR3 has 17 residues. The ends lost 5 bases at V and 3 bases at J; junction bases unmatched: 11. This CDR3 reads CASSDASGTGNYNEQFF. CDR3 in DNA: TGTGCCAGCAGCGACGCATCCGGGACAGGGAACTACAATGAGCAGTTCTTC.

The chain carries TRBV20-1 and TRBJ2-2, with a weak D call TRBD2 (6 bases). The CDR3 runs 16 residues. Germline V gives CDR1 DFQATT, CDR2 SNEGSKA (reference sequence). V was shortened by 3 bases and J by 2 bases, with 16 bases between the two germline ends. CDR3: CSASPWGGRNTGELFF. The DNA for the CDR3 is TGCAGTGCTAGCCCTTGGGGAGGTAGAAACACCGGGGAGCTGTTTTTT.

The chain has TRBV7-3 and TRBJ2-7; D perhaps matches TRBD1 (8 bases). TRBJ2-4 matches the DNA end more closely, so the J call is doubtful. Germline V gene lookup returns CDR1 SGHTA and CDR2 FQGTGA. The CDR3 runs 14 residues. CDR3 nucleotide sequence: TGTGCCAGCAGCCCCGGACAGGGAGGGGGCATTCAGTACTTC. Its translation: CASSPGQGGGIQYF.

The gene calls are TRBV20-1 and TRBJ2-6; the match to TRBD1 covers 11 bases. There are 17 residues in the CDR3. The ends lost 4 bases at V and 0 bases at J; junction bases unmatched: 5. Germline-derived CDR1 and CDR2 are DFQATT and SNEGSKA (reference sequence). CDR3 in DNA: TGCAGTGCTACCCCCGGGACAGGGGGCTCTGGGGCCAACGTCCTGACTTTC. Residues: CSATPGTGGSGANVLTF.